Presented here are 10 T cell receptor beta chains from one specimen sequenced in a study of T cell clonotyping in hematopoietic cell transplantation. The protocol was immunoSEQ multiplex PCR, while the TCRdb copy is restricted to in-frame clones and leaves out a portion. The data contain around 27,000 clones, less than 75% of them seen just once; the ten biggest clones take up about 5.9%. Time point given: recipient sample about 28 days before transplant, after cytoreduction. This specimen consisted of peripheral blood mononuclear cells, obtained before stem cell transplant. The receptors were gathered from a man in his fifties with myelodysplastic syndrome. Some clones in this sample may be carry-over from other donors' samples.

J is TRBJ2-7 and V is TRBV6-1, with TRBD1 as a possible D gene (6 bases). V was shortened by 8 bases and J by 4 bases, with 15 bases between the two germline ends. The germline V gene has CDR1 MNHNS and CDR2 SASEGT. The CDR3 is made up of 13 amino acids. CDR3 protein: CASGAGAVYEQYF. CDR3 bases: TGTGCCAGCGGGGCAGGGGCGGTTTACGAGCAGTACTTC.

The chain carries TRBV27 and TRBJ2-7, with D perhaps given as TRBD1 or TRBD2 (5 bases each). Germline CDR1 is MNHEY and CDR2 is SMNVEV (reference sequence). CDR3 length equals 12 residues. CDR3 amino acids: CPRGRSGYEQYF. In nucleotides, the CDR3 is TGTCCAAGGGGACGATCGGGGTACGAGCAGTACTTC.

The V gene is TRBV7-2, the J gene TRBJ2-7; tentatively, D is TRBD2 (6 bases). CDR3 length: 13 residues. V gave up 5 bases and J gave up 4 bases, with 12 bases separating them. CDR1 SGHTA and CDR2 FQGNSA come from the germline V gene. The CDR3 DNA reads TGTGCCAGCAGCCCCGGACTACCTTACGAGCAGTACTTC. Translation gives CASSPGLPYEQYF.

This chain's CDR3 is CSVGGPLMNTEAFF. The CDR3 DNA follows: TGCAGCGTTGGGGGCCCTCTTATGAACACTGAAGCTTTCTTT. This chain connects TRBV29-1 to TRBJ1-1; possibly TRBD1 for D (5 bases). V lost 4 bases and J lost 0, with 12 bases in between. The CDR3 has 14 amino acids. From germline, CDR1 is SQVTM and CDR2 ANQGSEA. The whole variable domain, remainder taken from reference TRBV29-1 and TRBJ1-1, is SAVISQKPSRDICQRGTSLTIQCQVDSQVTMMFWYRQQPGQSLTLIATANQGSEATYESGFVIDKFPISRPNLTFSTLTVSNMSPEDSSIYLCSVGGPLMNTEAFFGQGTRLTVV.

The J gene is TRBJ2-3, the V gene TRBV15; D unclear. CDR1 and CDR2 from the germline V gene are LNHNV and YYDKDF (reference sequence). This CDR3 contains 15 residues. V was trimmed by 5 bases and J by 2 bases, leaving 14 bases between them. CDR3 residues: CATSPEYEATDTQYF. CDR3 DNA: TGTGCCACCAGCCCAGAGTATGAAGCCACAGATACGCAGTATTTT.

The chain employs TRBV28 and TRBJ1-2; TRBD1 matches 7 bases. Germline V CDR1 and CDR2: MDHEN, SYDVKM. The CDR3 has 13 residues. Unmatched junction bases numbered 3, after V lost 5 bases and J lost 3 bases. The CDR3: CASSPDRYYGYTF. CDR3 bases: TGTGCCAGCAGTCCGGACAGGTACTATGGCTACACCTTC.

This clone was recorded once. CDR3 bases: TGTGCCAGCAGTGGGGACAGGGGAGCTGGCTATGGCTACACCTTC. As protein: CASSGDRGAGYGYTF. V and J are TRBV6-1 and TRBJ1-2, with 10 bases matching TRBD1. The CDR3 length is 15 residues. The ends lost 4 bases at V and 4 bases at J; junction bases unmatched: 6. The V gene's germline CDR1 is MNHNS and CDR2 SASEGT.

The rearrangement links TRBV5-4 to TRBJ2-7; D perhaps matches TRBD1 (6 bases). Germline V CDR1 and CDR2: SGHNT, YYREEE (reference sequence). CDR3 length: 13 residues. The germline V and J ends were trimmed by 3 bases and 5 bases, with 12 bases remaining between them. The DNA for the CDR3 is TGTGCCAGCAGCTACCCAGACAGGAACGAGCAGTACTTC. Its translation is CASSYPDRNEQYF. Looking up the rest from reference TRBV5-4 and TRBJ2-7 gives the full variable domain: ETGVTQSPTHLIKTRGQQVTLRCSSQSGHNTVSWYQQALGQGPQFIFQYYREEENGRGNFPPRFSGLQFPNYSSELNVNALELDDSALYLCASSYPDRNEQYFGPGTRLTVT.

The gene calls are TRBV5-6 and TRBJ1-5; D ambiguous. CDR1 is SGHDT, CDR2 YYEEEE, per germline. V was shortened by 2 bases and J by 0 bases, with 6 bases between the two germline ends. This CDR3 comprises 14 residues. DNA for the CDR3: TGTGCCAGCAGCTTTCTTGATAGCAATCAGCCCCAGCATTTT. This gives the protein CASSFLDSNQPQHF. The full variable domain, its missing parts supplied by reference TRBV5-6 and TRBJ1-5, is DAGVTQSPTHLIKTRGQQVTLRCSPKSGHDTVSWYQQALGQGPQFIFQYYEEEERQRGNFPDRFSGHQFPNYSSELNVNALLLGDSALYLCASSFLDSNQPQHFGDGTRLSIL.

This clone turned up a few times. The CDR3 is CASSYQTGWEQYF. In DNA, the CDR3 is TGTGCCAGCAGTTACCAGACAGGCTGGGAGCAGTACTTC. The V call is TRBV6-5, the J call TRBJ2-7, with D perhaps matching TRBD1 (6 bases). Trimming removed 2 bases from V and 7 bases from J, with 12 bases in between. Looked up from germline, CDR1 is MNHEY and CDR2 is SVGAGI. The length of the CDR3 is 13 residues.